Following are 8 T cell receptor beta chains from one sample sequenced in a study of read filtering for tumor transcriptome and immune sequencing. From approximately 430 ng of RNA, a library with molecular barcoded alpha/delta and beta/gamma adaptors was made. TCRdb processed the reads anew with MiXCR; each CDR3 protein has one entry. The table records about 21,000 distinct CDR3 sequences, about 20% of them present only once. The sample comprised a population of CD138-negative cells sorted from bone marrow. The receptor set was obtained from a donor at least 40 years old with multiple myeloma.

This clonotype was seen at least ten times. This sequence joins TRBV6-6 and TRBJ2-3, with a tentative D call TRBD1 (6 bases). The germline V gene has CDR1 MNHNY and CDR2 SVGAGI (reference sequence). V lost 4 bases, J lost 0 bases, and 8 bases lay in between. CDR3 size: 14 residues. CDR3 amino acids: CASSWDTSTDTQYF. The DNA of the CDR3 is TGTGCCAGCAGTTGGGACACCAGCACAGATACGCAGTATTTT.

The chain employs TRBV7-2 and TRBJ2-7; D may be TRBD2 (6 bases). CDR1 is SGHTA, CDR2 FQGNSA, per germline. Trimming removed 5 bases from V and 5 bases from J, with 10 bases in between. The CDR3 spans 12 residues. The chain's CDR3 is CASSPWGDEQYF. As DNA, the CDR3 is TGTGCCAGCAGCCCGTGGGGGGACGAGCAGTACTTC.

The chain couples TRBV12-3 or TRBV12-4 to TRBJ1-5; D gene uncertain. This CDR3 has 14 amino acids. V lost 0 bases to trimming and J lost 4 bases, with 7 bases between them. CDR3 sequence (DNA): TGTGCCAGCAGTTTAGCCGGGAAGAATCAGCCCCAGCATTTT. It codes for CASSLAGKNQPQHF.

This clonotype is classed as medium-sized. V gene TRBV20-1 combines with J gene TRBJ1-6; D is possibly TRBD1 (5 bases). The CDR3 loop spans 14 amino acids. V gave up 6 bases and J gave up 8 bases, with 17 bases separating them. From germline, CDR1 is DFQATT and CDR2 SNEGSKA (reference sequence). CDR3 sequence: CSALGTSRDSPLHF. DNA of the CDR3: TGCAGTGCCCTCGGGACTTCCAGGGATTCACCCCTCCACTTT.

This clonotype was counted at least ten times. The chain couples TRBV7-2 to TRBJ1-5; weak D call: TRBD1 (5 bases). In germline, CDR1 is SGHTA, CDR2 FQGNSA. This CDR3 contains 17 residues. V lost 6 bases and J 0 bases, leaving 18 bases between the germline ends. In nucleotides, the CDR3 is TGTGCCAGCAGTACTGCCCCCGGGGGATATAGCAATCAGCCCCAGCATTTT. This translates into CASSTAPGGYSNQPQHF.

This clonotype has a count of ten or more. V usage is TRBV5-1 and J usage is TRBJ2-3; 10 bases fit TRBD1. V lost 4 bases and J lost 2; bases outside the gene matches: 4. The CDR3 contains 15 residues. Germline CDR1 is SGHRS and CDR2 is YFSETQ. The CDR3 spells CASSPDRGATDTQYF. CDR3 DNA: TGCGCCAGCAGCCCGGACAGGGGGGCCACAGATACGCAGTATTTT.

Comment on this clonotype: This clone may be a read error of a much larger clone one base away. This sequence joins TRBV6-5 and TRBJ2-1, with a possible D match to TRBD2 (6 bases). The germline CDR1 and CDR2 sequences are MNHEY and SVGAGI. This CDR3 spans 11 amino acids. The CDR3 here is CASTDYNEQLF. In DNA, the CDR3 is TGTGCCAGCACGGACTACAATGAGCAGCTCTTC.

Many counts were recorded for this clonotype. The chain combines TRBV28 with TRBJ1-5; D unresolved. This CDR3 has 15 amino acids. The V end was cut by 5 bases, the J end by 0 bases, with 11 bases between. The germline V gene has CDR1 MDHEN and CDR2 SYDVKM. CDR3 sequence: CASSPPGGSNQPQHF. CDR3 coding DNA: TGTGCCAGCAGTCCACCAGGAGGTAGCAATCAGCCCCAGCATTTT.